This T cell receptor (beta chain) came from a study of CD8+ T cells in alopecia areata. Documented treatment: oral pan-JAK inhibitor, 5-10 mg twice daily. RNA was isolated and reverse transcribed to cDNA, the sequencing template. Measured with immunoSEQ multiplex PCR; TCRdb has only the in-frame clones, and not every one. Of about 92,000 clones listed, 40% to 50% are singletons. The clonotype was recovered from a human donor with alopecia areata. The input for sequencing was CD8+ T cells sorted from blood, taken at week 24, from a patient treated with tofacitinib.

In DNA, the CDR3 is TGTGCCAGCAGTTTCCTAGCGGGAGATGGGTACGAGCAGTACTTC. This codes for CASSFLAGDGYEQYF. This chain links TRBV28 with TRBJ2-7; 10 nucleotides line up with TRBD2. The CDR3 is 15 residues long. The germline V gene encodes CDR1 MDHEN and CDR2 SYDVKM. V gave up 3 bases and J gave up 4 bases; unmatched junction bases: 6.